This T cell receptor (beta chain) derives from a study of CD4 T cells in relation to SARS-CoV-2 and coronaviruses. Study-wide results and caveats: No crossreactivity against non-spike viral proteins was tested here.

This table comes from immunoSEQ multiplex PCR, and its TCRdb copy is limited to in-frame clones, with some not included. The profile shows about 41,000 clones, approximately 82% of them singletons. The CDR3 loop spans 12 amino acids. V lost 4 bases and J 4 bases, leaving 7 bases between the germline ends. Germline V gene lookup returns CDR1 MNHEY and CDR2 SMNVEV (reference sequence). With regard to this clone: Its specificity is unknown.

Naive and memory CD4+ T cells came from enriched cryopreserved PBMCs. For around ten days, some 9.7 x 10^4 sorted CD4+ cells grew with T cell-depleted PBMCs and CEF. The source of this sequence is an adult with COVID-19. The chain combines TRBV27 with TRBJ1-1; D unclear. Sequences were obtained from naive CD4+ T cells from PBMCs, cultured in vitro. Noted subset: naive CD4+ T cells isolated by negative enrichment. CDR3 bases: TGTGCCAGCAGTTCGATGACCACTGAAGCTTTCTTT. Its translation: CASSSMTTEAFF.